This T cell receptor beta chain was found in a study of shared clonotypes between healthy human individuals. Concerning this clone itself: This specimen includes other DNA sequences encoding the same CDR3.

Sequencing was performed with immunoSEQ multiplex PCR; in TCRdb, only in-frame clones are kept and a portion is missing. The profile shows roughly 1,000,000 clones, about four fifths of them singletons. This TCR was recovered from a man between 18 and 35 years old in good health. Some clones in this sample may be carry-over from other donors' samples. Sequences were obtained from memory CD4+ T cells from PBMCs. Subset of the sample: CD45RA-negative fraction.

CDR3 in amino acids: CASGVNQPQHF. The CDR3 DNA follows: TGTGCCTCAGGGGTCAATCAGCCCCAGCATTTT. The chain couples TRBV12-5 to TRBJ1-5; D may be TRBD1 (6 bases). Looked up from germline, CDR1 is LGHNT and CDR2 is FRNRAP. CDR3 length: 11 residues.